The rows below give T cell receptor beta chains drawn from one sample of a study of blood T cell repertoires in COVID-19. Assay used: immunoSEQ multiplex PCR; TCRdb lists only in-frame clones, some missing. The profile covers 200,000 to 250,000 clones, with 88% appearing a single time and 1.5% taken by the ten largest. Material for sequencing was peripheral blood. The receptors come from a man younger than 35 with active or convalescent COVID-19. Each CDR3 is given with its conserved first and last residue.

>TRBV7-2
CASSFGGFTDTQYF
>TRBV27
CASSRTSGTYYEQYF
>TRBV5-1
CASSLAPPRLAGVQETQYF
>TRBV4-3
CASSQDAGIRPGKLFF
>TRBV2
CASSEARGRVFF
>TRBV9
CASSVPRGMPSGANVLTF
>TRBV2
CASNDRSRTYEQYF
>TRBV19
CASSTNRQVGATDTQYF
>TRBV6-5
CASSSSGVFVHEQYF
>TRBV29-1
CSVGLLSHEQYF
>TRBV6-2/TRBV6-3
CASSPSGRAGTEAFF
>TRBV5-4
CASSLWETTANEKLFF
>TRBV5-1
CASSLLSSGTSEQFF
>TRBV3-1/TRBV3-2
CASSLRQVDSEAFF
>TRBV18
CASSPWRDLAEYNEQFF
>TRBV10-2
CASSESFRGASEAFF
>TRBV6-1
CASSEVRDRQFF
>TRBV10-3
CAISSGEIGTGELFF
>TRBV7-8
CASSSPREEPYNEQFF
>TRBV6-5
CASSYSNGQPQHF
>TRBV19
CASWDRGGSPLHF
>TRBV19
CASTQGNYGYTF
>TRBV6-2/TRBV6-3
CASSYSIPAGSYNEQFF
>TRBV10-2
CASRPGQGSFREQFF
>TRBV13
CASRWGQSPVQYF
>TRBV7-9
CASSPRQGSGTNEKLFF
>TRBV7-9
CASSETGASQETQYF
>TRBV19
CATLAGGTQYF
>TRBV10-1
CASSEGVGTGGEAFF
>TRBV19
CASSTRDRTYNEQFF
>TRBV19
CASSRQGMVYEQYF
>TRBV5-3
CARSSYRAWDGYTF
>TRBV5-5
CASSHVTSGSSPYEQYF
>TRBV18
CASSPPRLAGETQYF
>TRBV28
CASSLGGWRAFF
>TRBV30
CAWSVRARGWGYTF
>TRBV27
CASKKGDFGNEQFF
>TRBV5-8
CASSRTSHEQYF